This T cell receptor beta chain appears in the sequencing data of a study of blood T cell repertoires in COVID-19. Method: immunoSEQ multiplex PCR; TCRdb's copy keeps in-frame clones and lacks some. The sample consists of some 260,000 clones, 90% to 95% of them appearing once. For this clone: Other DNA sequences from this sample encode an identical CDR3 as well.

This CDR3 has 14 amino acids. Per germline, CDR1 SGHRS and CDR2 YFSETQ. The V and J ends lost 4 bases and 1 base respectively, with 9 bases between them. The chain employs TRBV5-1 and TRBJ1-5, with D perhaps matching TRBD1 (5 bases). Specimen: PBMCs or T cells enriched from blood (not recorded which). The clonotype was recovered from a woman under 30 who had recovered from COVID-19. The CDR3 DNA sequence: TGCGCCAGCAGCCTCGGGGGGAGCAATCAGCCCCAGCATTTT. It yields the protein CASSLGGSNQPQHF.